This entry describes one T cell receptor beta chain. Its binding antigen is unknown. Within one base of it there is no much larger clone, and no base qualities were kept. This sample is drawn from a study of cytomegalovirus exposure and HLA in healthy donors (dated by TCRdb to the late 2010s). Background on the whole study: According to an earlier analysis of 550 to 750 of the donors, roughly 180 million T cells yielded 117 million unique TCR beta sequences and 276 Gb of sequence data. About 280 gigabases of sequencing data and 70 million to 95 million unique TCR sequences made up an early release that covered approximately 700 HLA-typed donors. High-throughput TCR immunosequencing, statistical association of individual TCRs with disease status, and machine learning were combined to predict cytomegalovirus infection status. Typing coverage differed by locus: A, B, C, DRB1 and DQB1 were typed in roughly 620-640 donors, DQA1 in 500 to 550, DPA1 in approximately 600, and DPB1 in 472. Among about 410 genotyped donors of the cohort, an average of about 220,000 unique TCR beta nucleotide sequences was sequenced per donor, of which roughly 17% were non-productive. The study used immunosequencing to profile the T cell repertoires of around 600 subjects and linked those repertoires to cytomegalovirus serostatus. Genome-wide SNP genotypes for about 65% of the 666 donors were used in a later genetic analysis, which treated that subset as a discovery cohort. Of the 398 genotyped donors, approximately 82% fell in the genetic ancestry cluster associated with self-reported Caucasian donors. To study patterns of TCR occurrence, a later analysis re-analyzed previously published TCR beta repertoires from 600 to 750 donors and added high-resolution HLA genotyping. Besides the first cohort of under 700 subjects, a separate validation cohort made up of over 100 different subjects was used. To decide whether each TCR beta V gene segment behaved as functional or pseudogenic, an earlier analysis of some 570 of the donors relied on high-throughput TCR beta sequencing. Donor age, sex, ethnicity and CMV serostatus were compiled alongside the repertoire data. The study was designed to test whether signatures of past pathogen exposure could be identified by cataloging public T cell receptors. Four or five DR-DQ haplotypes were handled as single units for association and clustering, since linkage in the cohort was strong. Rather than drawing on any new phenotypic data, the later analysis identified candidate immune exposures from TCR beta sequences and the way those sequences occurred across donors. HLA typing included class I and class II loci at four-digit resolution. Every discovery cohort repertoire had been produced on one sequencing platform.

Results and caveats for the whole study, not just this receptor: A few of the identified cytomegalovirus-associated TCR beta chains were confirmed in vitro to be specific for cytomegalovirus antigens. A group of highly shared sequence variants was considered likely to be a technical artifact of the sequencing pipeline. According to the authors, the approach could potentially be generalized to other disease states and immunological phenotypes. Linkage disequilibrium might explain the correlated functional status among segregating V segments, but an unknown experimental factor could not be ruled out. At a false discovery rate of 0.05, a later analysis linked some 17,000 TCR beta sequences to specific HLA alleles. Because counts were too low, 15 to 20 rarely observed V segments, including chromosome 9 orphons, were excluded from the earlier analysis of a few hundred of the donors. This cohort had only TCR beta chains sequenced, and the lack of alpha or paired-chain data limited which features could be detected. CMV serostatus was the only immune exposure information available for the cohort. Some IMGT-functional V segments, including TRBV6-2 and TRBV6-3, could not be distinguished by the 87-base-pair reads and were therefore excluded. In a later analysis, the rate of TCR association differed among HLA loci, with DRB1 alleles having the most associated TCRs and HLA-C alleles having the fewest. A later analysis found that HLA-associated TCR beta chains were more clonally expanded and had lower generation probabilities than equally common non-associated chains. Most TCR sequences were observed very rarely across donors, whereas some public TCRs were present in many individuals. Cytomegalovirus status was reported to be diagnosed by the classifier with high specificity and sensitivity in both the original and validation cohorts. In a later analysis, most CMV-associated TCR beta chains were found to appear HLA-restricted, with HLA associations seemingly driven largely by CMV exposure. A later analysis reported that several top co-occurrence clusters appeared linked to parvovirus B19, influenza, CMV and Epstein-Barr virus. An association between a missense DCLRE1C variant and V-gene and J-gene trimming of TCR beta chains was found in a later genetic analysis and replicated in an independent cohort. When HLA alleles, especially DR and DQ, strongly co-occurred, attributing TCR associations to individual alleles was difficult. A further reported finding was that TCR beta sequences accurately predicted the HLA-A and HLA-B alleles for most subjects in the first cohort. A total of about 150 TCR beta chains were listed by the study as associated with cytomegalovirus. In a later genetic analysis, fewer N-insertions in productive TCRs were reported among donors in an Asian-associated ancestry cluster than the roughly 700-donor mean. In an earlier analysis of around 500 of the donors, most TCR beta V segments appeared in productive rearrangements about 87% or about 30% of the time, broadly matching IMGT annotations. Presence/absence analyses assumed roughly uniform sequencing depth across donors, an assumption that may not hold. Because HLA typing was unavailable for some donors at each locus, only the typed subset was used in association tests.

The cohort was made up of around 720 healthy bone marrow donors. At the time of sampling, all cohort members were nominally healthy, though unrecorded immune exposures were likely present. Of the 700 or so cohort members, nearly 300 had a positive CMV serostatus and about 400 had a negative one, while no CMV serostatus was recorded for the donor. Each donor provided a peripheral blood sample, and peripheral blood mononuclear cells were used for TCR beta sequencing. Genomic DNA extraction from the blood cell samples was performed with the Qiagen DNeasy Blood Extraction Kit. Receptor libraries were prepared by the immunoSEQ multiplex PCR assay. The multiplex PCR relied on a mix of 60 forward primers for TCR Vbeta segments and 13 reverse primers for TCR Jbeta segments. The CDR3 region of rearranged TCR beta genes was amplified from genomic DNA with a multiplex PCR assay. On the Illumina HiSeq System, the amplified TCR beta libraries were sequenced as 87-base-pair reads. The paper's data handling went like this. A later analysis counted about 76 million unique TCR beta chains across the 550 to 800 repertoires, and 10 million to 11 million of these chains were shared by at least two donors. To remove PCR and sequencing errors, raw reads were error-corrected and collapsed into unique sequences using a nearest-neighbor algorithm that merged closely related sequences. Alignment of CDR3 sequences to IMGT reference sequences was used to assign V, D and J gene segments. Each retained sequence needed at least a six-nucleotide match to both a V gene segment and a J gene segment. A rearrangement was called productive if the CDR3 had no stop codons and remained in frame with V and J, and every other rearrangement was called non-productive. Following IMGT convention, CDR3 was defined as the stretch from the second conserved V-encoded cysteine up to the conserved J-encoded phenylalanine. The earlier analysis of about 640 of the donors excluded any sequence lacking an unambiguous match to a single V gene segment. In an earlier analysis of approximately 590 of the donors, V segments were called functional above 56.7% productive rearrangements and were called segregating when the between-donor standard deviation exceeded 5%. A statistical classification framework was built for diagnosing cytomegalovirus status from the catalog of TCR beta chain sequences. In a later analysis, V and J genes were assigned by comparing TCR nucleotide sequences against IMGT/GENE-DB human TR gene sequences. Using the TCRdist pipeline, a later analysis assigned CDR3 sequences along with most-parsimonious VDJ recombination scenarios. In a later analysis, each TCR beta chain was defined by its CDR3 amino acid sequence together with its V-gene family, and reads without a unique V-gene family were excluded. In a later analysis, a few hundred highly shared, low-generation-probability nucleotide sequences were removed to address suspected cross-contamination and a sequencing artifact. A later analysis calculated a clonal expansion index for each public chain from normalized within-repertoire ranks of inferred template counts. Generation probabilities in a later analysis came from a VDJ recombination model fitted to out-of-frame rearrangements, and those results were checked against IGoR. A later analysis scored TCR-TCR, TCR-HLA and TCR-CMV co-occurrence with hypergeometric tests, applying a repertoire-size bias correction to TCR pairs. A later analysis estimated false discovery rates by permuting HLA or CMV assignments 20 times. A later analysis grouped co-occurring TCRs with DBSCAN, adding TCRdist sequence similarity when clustering within HLA-allele-positive subsets. Repertoires with fewer than 30,000 or more than 120,000 public chains were left out of co-occurrence clustering, as were about 5 repertoires with anomalous nucleotide sharing. What TCRdb holds here is the immuneACCESS table cut down to in-frame rearrangements. Part of the clones is not present; checked against another copy, under half of the missing clones reflect an unresolved V gene, and the others are unexplained. Clone size and the V and J calls come from that table; the DNA yielded D and trimming. The sample data list roughly 120,000 clones, and 77% of these were observed just once. Jointly, the top ten make up 3.7% of the sample.

From the cysteine through the phenylalanine, the CDR3 covers 16 amino acids. Only the CDR3 region is kept as DNA, spanning 48 bases read in frame from base 1. V and J are trimmed by 4 bases and 0 bases, and the gene matches miss 7 bases of the junction. CDR1 and CDR2 (SGHRS, YFSETQ) derive from the germline V gene. The sequenced sample consisted of PBMCs. The receptor was derived from a human donor in good health. The chain uses TRBV5-1 and TRBJ2-7, with 10 central nucleotides matching TRBD2. For the CDR3, the sequence is CASSRSSGGSSYEQYF. In nucleotide form, the sequence is TGCGCCAGCAGCCGGTCTAGCGGGGGTAGCTCCTACGAGCAGTACTTC.